Sequencing of this T cell receptor (beta chain) was carried out in a study of shared clonotypes between healthy human individuals. Using immunoSEQ multiplex PCR, the repertoire was profiled, and TCRdb retains in-frame clones only, with some absent. The repertoire holds approximately 1.4 million clones, with roughly 98% as singletons. Germline CDR1 and CDR2: SNHLY and FYNNEI. The ends were cut back, 5 bases at V and 2 bases at J, with 13 bases in the middle. The CDR3 spans 14 residues. This clone appeared a single time. Sequenced: naive CD4+ T cells sorted from blood. The subset: CD45RA+ positively selected. This receptor was obtained from a man aged 25-40 years in good health. V usage is TRBV2 and J usage is TRBJ2-7; D gene unclear. The chain's CDR3 is CASSLNYRTYEQYF. CDR3 bases: TGTGCCAGCAGTTTAAACTACCGAACCTACGAGCAGTACTTC.